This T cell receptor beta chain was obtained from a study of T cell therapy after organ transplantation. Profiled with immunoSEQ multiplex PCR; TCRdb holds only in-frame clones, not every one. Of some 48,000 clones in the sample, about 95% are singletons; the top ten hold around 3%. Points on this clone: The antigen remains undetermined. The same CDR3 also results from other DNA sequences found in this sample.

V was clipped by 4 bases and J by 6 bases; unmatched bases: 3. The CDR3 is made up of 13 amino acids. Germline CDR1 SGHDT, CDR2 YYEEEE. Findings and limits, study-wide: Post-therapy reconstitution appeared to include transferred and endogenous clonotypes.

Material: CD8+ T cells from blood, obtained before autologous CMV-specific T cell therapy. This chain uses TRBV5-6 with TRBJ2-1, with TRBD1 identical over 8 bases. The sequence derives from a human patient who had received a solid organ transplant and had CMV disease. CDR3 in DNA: TGTGCCAGCAGCCCAGACAGGGGCAATGAGCAGTTCTTC. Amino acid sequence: CASSPDRGNEQFF. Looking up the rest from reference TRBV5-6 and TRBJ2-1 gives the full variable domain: DAGVTQSPTHLIKTRGQQVTLRCSPKSGHDTVSWYQQALGQGPQFIFQYYEEEERQRGNFPDRFSGHQFPNYSSELNVNALLLGDSALYLCASSPDRGNEQFFGPGTRLTVL.